These T cell receptor beta chains were read from a single sample in a study of Graves' ophthalmopathy and Graves' hyperthyroidism. TCRdb passed the multiplex PCR reads through MiXCR, listing each CDR3 protein once. This table holds some 390,000 distinct CDR3 sequences, 15% to 20% found once. Sequencing was carried out using peripheral blood. The receptors originated from a young woman with Graves' ophthalmopathy. Each CDR3 is given with its conserved first and last residue. D genes are given only for firm matches. Where a row states a size, it is once, few, many or the class of an expanded clone; other rows omit it.

CDR3 length: 15
V gene: TRBV6-2/TRBV6-3
clone size: many
D gene: -
J gene: TRBJ1-1
CDR3 DNA: TGTGCCAGCAGCCCCCACAGGGCCTGGAACACTGAAGCTTTCTTT
CDR3 protein: CASSPHRAWNTEAFF

CDR3 length: 13
V gene: TRBV5-1
clone size: -
D gene: -
J gene: TRBJ2-7
CDR3 DNA: TGCGCCAGCAGCTTTTCGCAGGGTTACGAGCAGTACTTC
CDR3 protein: CASSFSQGYEQYF

CDR3 length: 15
V gene: TRBV6-2/TRBV6-3
clone size: many
D gene: TRBD1
J gene: TRBJ1-2
CDR3 DNA: TGTGCCAGCAGCCCCTGGACAGGGAGAAACTATGGCTACACCTTC
CDR3 protein: CASSPWTGRNYGYTF

CDR3 length: 13
V gene: TRBV6-7
clone size: many
D gene: TRBD1
J gene: TRBJ1-2
CDR3 DNA: TGTGCCAGCACCAAGAAGGGGGCGCAAGGCTACACCTTC
CDR3 protein: CASTKKGAQGYTF

CDR3 length: 16
V gene: TRBV12-3/TRBV12-4
clone size: -
D gene: TRBD1
J gene: TRBJ2-5
CDR3 DNA: TGTGCCAGCAGCTACAGTGGACAGGGAACCCAAGAGACCCAGTACTTC
CDR3 protein: CASSYSGQGTQETQYF

CDR3 length: 14
V gene: TRBV6-2/TRBV6-3
clone size: many
D gene: -
J gene: TRBJ1-1
CDR3 DNA: TGTGCCAGCAGTGCCATCAGGGGGAACACTGAAGCTTTCTTT
CDR3 protein: CASSAIRGNTEAFF

CDR3 length: 14
V gene: TRBV12-3/TRBV12-4
clone size: many
D gene: -
J gene: TRBJ1-1
CDR3 DNA: TGTGCCAGCAGTTTCTCCAGTCTCGCTAGTCAAGCTTTCTTT
CDR3 protein: CASSFSSLASQAFF

CDR3 length: 15
V gene: TRBV7-3
clone size: many
D gene: -
J gene: TRBJ2-7
CDR3 DNA: TGTGCCAGCAGCGAAGGACAGCTAAACTCCTACGAGCAGTACTTC
CDR3 protein: CASSEGQLNSYEQYF

CDR3 length: 11
V gene: TRBV20-1
clone size: -
D gene: -
J gene: TRBJ2-7
CDR3 DNA: TGCAGTGCTAGGCGGCAAAACGAGCAGTACTTC
CDR3 protein: CSARRQNEQYF

CDR3 length: 16
V gene: TRBV27
clone size: many
D gene: TRBD1
J gene: TRBJ1-2
CDR3 DNA: TGTGCCAGCAGACTTAGCGGACAGGGAGGTTCCTATGGCTACACCTTC
CDR3 protein: CASRLSGQGGSYGYTF

CDR3 length: 15
V gene: TRBV6-2/TRBV6-3
clone size: few
D gene: -
J gene: TRBJ1-1
CDR3 DNA: TGTGCTATTTACCGAGCAGGGAGCCCGAACACTGAAGCTTTCTTT
CDR3 protein: CAIYRAGSPNTEAFF

CDR3 length: 14
V gene: TRBV28
clone size: once
D gene: -
J gene: TRBJ1-1
CDR3 DNA: TGTGCCAGCACCGAAAGGGGCCACTCCATTGAAGCTTTCTTT
CDR3 protein: CASTERGHSIEAFF

CDR3 length: 16
V gene: TRBV2
clone size: many
D gene: TRBD2
J gene: TRBJ2-2
CDR3 DNA: TGTGCCAGCAGTCGTCCTAGCGGGGGAGACACCGGGGAGCTGTTTTTT
CDR3 protein: CASSRPSGGDTGELFF

CDR3 length: 13
V gene: TRBV28
clone size: many
D gene: -
J gene: TRBJ2-7
CDR3 DNA: TGTGCCAGCCGATTCGCCGGGTCCTACGAGCAGTACTTC
CDR3 protein: CASRFAGSYEQYF

CDR3 length: 15
V gene: TRBV5-6
clone size: many
D gene: TRBD1
J gene: TRBJ1-5
CDR3 DNA: TGTGCCAGCAGCTATGGGACAGCGCGCAATCAGCCCCAGCATTTT
CDR3 protein: CASSYGTARNQPQHF

CDR3 length: 15
V gene: TRBV30
clone size: many
D gene: -
J gene: TRBJ1-5
CDR3 DNA: TGTGCCTGGAGTGCAGGGCTCAATAGCAATCAGCCCCAGCATTTT
CDR3 protein: CAWSAGLNSNQPQHF

CDR3 length: 13
V gene: TRBV12-3/TRBV12-4
clone size: many
D gene: -
J gene: TRBJ1-2
CDR3 DNA: TGTGCCAGCGCAACGACAAGGACCTATGGCTACACCTTC
CDR3 protein: CASATTRTYGYTF

CDR3 length: 14
V gene: TRBV7-2
clone size: many
D gene: TRBD1
J gene: TRBJ2-7
CDR3 DNA: TGTGCCAGCAGACCCTCCCAGGGGGCGTACGAGCAGTACTTC
CDR3 protein: CASRPSQGAYEQYF

CDR3 length: 13
V gene: TRBV7-2
clone size: many
D gene: -
J gene: TRBJ2-2
CDR3 DNA: TGTGCCAGCACCCGATTCGCGGGAGGGGAGCTGTTTTTT
CDR3 protein: CASTRFAGGELFF

CDR3 length: 13
V gene: TRBV29-1
clone size: -
D gene: TRBD1
J gene: TRBJ1-2
CDR3 DNA: TGCAGCGTTGGGGACAGGAATAACTATGGCTACACCTTC
CDR3 protein: CSVGDRNNYGYTF

CDR3 length: 15
V gene: TRBV10-3
clone size: many
D gene: TRBD1
J gene: TRBJ1-2
CDR3 DNA: TGTGCCATCAGTGAGACGGGACAGGGGGGATATGGCTACACCTTC
CDR3 protein: CAISETGQGGYGYTF

CDR3 length: 13
V gene: TRBV28
clone size: many
D gene: -
J gene: TRBJ1-3
CDR3 DNA: TGTGCCAGCAGGCCCCCGTTCGGAAACACCATATATTTT
CDR3 protein: CASRPPFGNTIYF

CDR3 length: 15
V gene: TRBV24-1
clone size: -
D gene: TRBD1
J gene: TRBJ1-5
CDR3 DNA: TGTGCCACCAGTGTGGGACAGGGAGTTAATCAGCCCCAGCATTTT
CDR3 protein: CATSVGQGVNQPQHF

CDR3 length: 14
V gene: TRBV24-1
clone size: -
D gene: TRBD1
J gene: TRBJ2-2
CDR3 DNA: TGTGCCACTTCGACAGGGGATTTGACCGGGGAGCTGTTTTTT
CDR3 protein: CATSTGDLTGELFF

CDR3 length: 12
V gene: TRBV6-2/TRBV6-3
clone size: many
D gene: -
J gene: TRBJ1-6
CDR3 DNA: TGTGCCAGCAGTGAGACGGGCAACCCCCTCCACTTT
CDR3 protein: CASSETGNPLHF

CDR3 length: 18
V gene: TRBV6-2/TRBV6-3
clone size: few
D gene: TRBD2
J gene: TRBJ2-2
CDR3 DNA: TGTGCCAGCACTTTCTCGACTAGCGGGGAGCTACGGGGCGGGGAGCTGTTTTTT
CDR3 protein: CASTFSTSGELRGGELFF

CDR3 length: 17
V gene: TRBV6-1
clone size: many
D gene: -
J gene: TRBJ2-7
CDR3 DNA: TGTGCCAGCAGTAAGCACCAAGGTCCGACAAGAACATACGAGCAGTACTTC
CDR3 protein: CASSKHQGPTRTYEQYF

CDR3 length: 13
V gene: TRBV6-2/TRBV6-3
clone size: many
D gene: TRBD1
J gene: TRBJ2-7
CDR3 DNA: TGTGCCAGCCGCGGGACAGGGGAATACGAGCAGTACTTC
CDR3 protein: CASRGTGEYEQYF

CDR3 length: 15
V gene: TRBV30
clone size: many
D gene: -
J gene: TRBJ2-5
CDR3 DNA: TGTGCCTGGAGTGTACGGGCAGGGTGGAAAGAGACCCAGTACTTC
CDR3 protein: CAWSVRAGWKETQYF

CDR3 length: 15
V gene: TRBV7-2
clone size: many
D gene: -
J gene: TRBJ2-5
CDR3 DNA: TGTGCCAGCAGCTTAGACAGTGGAGGGCAAGAGACCCAGTACTTC
CDR3 protein: CASSLDSGGQETQYF

CDR3 length: 15
V gene: TRBV12-3/TRBV12-4
clone size: many
D gene: TRBD2
J gene: TRBJ2-3
CDR3 DNA: TGTGCCAGCAGGCCACTAGCGGGAGGCACAGATACGCAGTATTTT
CDR3 protein: CASRPLAGGTDTQYF

CDR3 length: 16
V gene: TRBV19
clone size: many
D gene: TRBD1
J gene: TRBJ1-2
CDR3 DNA: TGTGCCAGTAGTACCGACAGGGGAGAAAGAGGCTATGGCTACACCTTC
CDR3 protein: CASSTDRGERGYGYTF

CDR3 length: 13
V gene: TRBV7-2
clone size: many
D gene: -
J gene: TRBJ1-3
CDR3 DNA: TGTGCCAGCAGCGCGGAGGCAGGAAACACCATATATTTT
CDR3 protein: CASSAEAGNTIYF

CDR3 length: 12
V gene: TRBV9
clone size: many
D gene: TRBD1
J gene: TRBJ1-2
CDR3 DNA: TGTGCCAGCAGCGGGGGACAGGGAGGCTACACCTTC
CDR3 protein: CASSGGQGGYTF

CDR3 length: 13
V gene: TRBV9
clone size: many
D gene: TRBD1
J gene: TRBJ1-1
CDR3 DNA: TGTGCCAGCAGTACGTTTCAGGGGGTGGAAGCTTTCTTT
CDR3 protein: CASSTFQGVEAFF

CDR3 length: 12
V gene: TRBV30
clone size: many
D gene: -
J gene: TRBJ2-7
CDR3 DNA: TGTGCCTGGGGAACAGAAGACTACGAGCAGTACTTC
CDR3 protein: CAWGTEDYEQYF

CDR3 length: 14
V gene: TRBV27
clone size: many
D gene: -
J gene: TRBJ1-4
CDR3 DNA: TGTGCCAGCAGTGGAAGGGGTTTAGGTGAAAAACTGTTTTTT
CDR3 protein: CASSGRGLGEKLFF

CDR3 length: 18
V gene: TRBV4-3
clone size: many
D gene: TRBD2
J gene: TRBJ2-4
CDR3 DNA: TGCGCCAGCAGCCAAGAAGCTCCTATAGCGGGGGCTAGGAACATTCAGTACTTC
CDR3 protein: CASSQEAPIAGARNIQYF

CDR3 length: 13
V gene: TRBV6-2/TRBV6-3
clone size: -
D gene: -
J gene: TRBJ2-5
CDR3 DNA: TGTGCCAGCAGTTGGGGGACTCTAGAGACCCAGTACTTC
CDR3 protein: CASSWGTLETQYF

CDR3 length: 15
V gene: TRBV7-3
clone size: -
D gene: TRBD2
J gene: TRBJ2-5
CDR3 DNA: TGTGCCAGCAGCTTAGGGTCTAGCGGGACCGAGACCCAGTACTTC
CDR3 protein: CASSLGSSGTETQYF

CDR3 length: 14
V gene: TRBV19
clone size: few
D gene: -
J gene: TRBJ2-7
CDR3 DNA: TGTGCCAGTAGCTTCGGAGGGAGTACAAACGAGCAGTACTTC
CDR3 protein: CASSFGGSTNEQYF

CDR3 length: 12
V gene: TRBV28
clone size: many
D gene: TRBD1
J gene: TRBJ1-2
CDR3 DNA: TGTGCCAGCAGGTCACAGGGGAGAGGCTACACCTTC
CDR3 protein: CASRSQGRGYTF

CDR3 length: 13
V gene: TRBV18
clone size: many
D gene: -
J gene: TRBJ1-1
CDR3 DNA: TGTGCCAGCTCACCCATTGGGGGGACTGAAGCTTTCTTT
CDR3 protein: CASSPIGGTEAFF

CDR3 length: 15
V gene: TRBV18
clone size: -
D gene: TRBD1
J gene: TRBJ2-7
CDR3 DNA: TGTGCCAGCTCACCCAACCGGGACAGCGCCTACGAGCAGTACTTC
CDR3 protein: CASSPNRDSAYEQYF

CDR3 length: 12
V gene: TRBV30
clone size: many
D gene: -
J gene: TRBJ2-5
CDR3 DNA: TGTGCCTGGACCCCCGGAGGGGAGACCCAGTACTTC
CDR3 protein: CAWTPGGETQYF

CDR3 length: 12
V gene: TRBV6-2/TRBV6-3
clone size: many
D gene: -
J gene: TRBJ2-7
CDR3 DNA: TGTGCCACGACCACAGTCACCTACGAGCAGTACTTC
CDR3 protein: CATTTVTYEQYF

CDR3 length: 13
V gene: TRBV29-1
clone size: many
D gene: -
J gene: TRBJ1-1
CDR3 DNA: TGCAGCGTTGACTGGGGGGTGAACACTGAAGCTTTCTTT
CDR3 protein: CSVDWGVNTEAFF

CDR3 length: 15
V gene: TRBV28
clone size: many
D gene: -
J gene: TRBJ1-1
CDR3 DNA: TGTGCCAGCAGTTTAGCCGCTAAGGGGAACACTGAAGCTTTCTTT
CDR3 protein: CASSLAAKGNTEAFF

CDR3 length: 15
V gene: TRBV11-2
clone size: many
D gene: -
J gene: TRBJ2-5
CDR3 DNA: TGTGCCAGCAGCGAACTATACAGGGACCCAGAGACCCAGTACTTC
CDR3 protein: CASSELYRDPETQYF

CDR3 length: 13
V gene: TRBV6-1
clone size: many
D gene: -
J gene: TRBJ1-6
CDR3 DNA: TGTGCCGGTCGGGACACCCTCAGCTCACCCCTCCACTTT
CDR3 protein: CAGRDTLSSPLHF

CDR3 length: 14
V gene: TRBV24-1
clone size: many
D gene: -
J gene: TRBJ1-1
CDR3 DNA: TGTGCCACCAGTGCTGCGGACAGGAACACTGAAGCTTTCTTT
CDR3 protein: CATSAADRNTEAFF

CDR3 length: 17
V gene: TRBV28
clone size: few
D gene: TRBD2
J gene: TRBJ2-2
CDR3 DNA: TGTGCCAGCAGGCCCGGACTAGCGGGAGGAAACACCGGGGAGCTGTTTTTT
CDR3 protein: CASRPGLAGGNTGELFF

CDR3 length: 17
V gene: TRBV6-1
clone size: few
D gene: TRBD1
J gene: TRBJ1-1
CDR3 DNA: TGTGCCAGCACTCCGAGAGGGACAGTGCTTATGAACACTGAAGCTTTCTTT
CDR3 protein: CASTPRGTVLMNTEAFF

CDR3 length: 16
V gene: TRBV6-1
clone size: once
D gene: TRBD1
J gene: TRBJ2-7
CDR3 DNA: TGTGCCAGCCAATATAAGGGACAGGGGGTTTTCTACGAGCAGTACTTC
CDR3 protein: CASQYKGQGVFYEQYF

CDR3 length: 13
V gene: TRBV4-1
clone size: many
D gene: -
J gene: TRBJ2-7
CDR3 DNA: TGCGCCAGCAGCCAAGGGACCACCTACGAGCAGTACTTC
CDR3 protein: CASSQGTTYEQYF

CDR3 length: 14
V gene: TRBV30
clone size: many
D gene: -
J gene: TRBJ1-2
CDR3 DNA: TGTGCCTGGAGTCCCGGGGGGCGAGGCTATGGCTACACCTTC
CDR3 protein: CAWSPGGRGYGYTF